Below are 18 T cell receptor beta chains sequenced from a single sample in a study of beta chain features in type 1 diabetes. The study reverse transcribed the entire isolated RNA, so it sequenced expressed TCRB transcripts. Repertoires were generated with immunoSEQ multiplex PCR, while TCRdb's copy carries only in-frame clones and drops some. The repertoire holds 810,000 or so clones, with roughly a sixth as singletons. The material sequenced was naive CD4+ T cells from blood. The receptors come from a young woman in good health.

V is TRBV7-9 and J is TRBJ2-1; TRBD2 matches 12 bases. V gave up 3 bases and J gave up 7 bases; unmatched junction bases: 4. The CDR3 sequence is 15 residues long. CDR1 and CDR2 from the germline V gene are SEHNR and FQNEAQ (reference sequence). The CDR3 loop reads CASSFSGLAGNEQFF. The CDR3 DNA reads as TGTGCCAGCAGCTTTTCAGGACTAGCGGGGAATGAGCAGTTCTTC. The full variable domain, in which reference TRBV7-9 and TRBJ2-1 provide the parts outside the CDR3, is DTGVSQNPRHKITKRGQNVTFRCDPISEHNRLYWYRQTLGQGPEFLTYFQNEAQLEKSRLLSDRFSAERPKGSFSTLEIQRTEQGDSAMYLCASSFSGLAGNEQFFGPGTRLTVL.

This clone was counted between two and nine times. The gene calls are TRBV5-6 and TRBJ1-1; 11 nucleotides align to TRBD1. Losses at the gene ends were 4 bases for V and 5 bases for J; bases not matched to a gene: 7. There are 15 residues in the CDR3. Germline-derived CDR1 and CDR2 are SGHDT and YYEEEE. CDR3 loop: CASSPWDRGSTEAFF. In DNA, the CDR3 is TGTGCCAGCAGCCCCTGGGACAGGGGGAGTACTGAAGCTTTCTTT.

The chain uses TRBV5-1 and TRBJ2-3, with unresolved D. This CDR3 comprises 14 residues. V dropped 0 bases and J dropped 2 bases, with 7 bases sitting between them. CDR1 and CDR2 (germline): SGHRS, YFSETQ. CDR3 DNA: TGCGCCAGCAGCTTGGTGCTACACACAGATACGCAGTATTTT. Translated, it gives CASSLVLHTDTQYF.

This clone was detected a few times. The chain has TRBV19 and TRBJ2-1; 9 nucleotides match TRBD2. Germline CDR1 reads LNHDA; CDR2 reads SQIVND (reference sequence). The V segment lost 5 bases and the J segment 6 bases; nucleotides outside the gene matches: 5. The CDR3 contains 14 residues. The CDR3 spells CASSLGLAFNEQFF. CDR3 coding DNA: TGTGCCAGTAGTCTTGGACTAGCGTTCAATGAGCAGTTCTTC.

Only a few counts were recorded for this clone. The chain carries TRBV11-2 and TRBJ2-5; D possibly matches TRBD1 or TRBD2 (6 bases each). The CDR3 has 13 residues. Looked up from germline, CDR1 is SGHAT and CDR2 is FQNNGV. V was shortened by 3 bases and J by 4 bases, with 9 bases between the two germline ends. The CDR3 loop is CASSFGGRETQYF. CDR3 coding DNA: TGTGCCAGCAGCTTTGGGGGGCGAGAGACCCAGTACTTC.

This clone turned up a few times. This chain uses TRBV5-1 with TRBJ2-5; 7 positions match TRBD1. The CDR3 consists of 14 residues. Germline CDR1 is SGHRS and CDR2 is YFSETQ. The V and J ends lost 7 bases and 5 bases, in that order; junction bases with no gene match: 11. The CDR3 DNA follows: TGCGCCAGCGCGAGTCACAGGGGATTGGAGACCCAGTACTTC. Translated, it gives CASASHRGLETQYF.

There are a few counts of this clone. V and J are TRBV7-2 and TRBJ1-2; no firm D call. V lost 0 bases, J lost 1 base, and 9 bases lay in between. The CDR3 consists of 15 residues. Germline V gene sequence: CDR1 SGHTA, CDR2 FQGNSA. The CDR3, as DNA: TGTGCCAGCAGCTTAGCCCAAGGGTTTAACTATGGCTACACCTTC. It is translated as CASSLAQGFNYGYTF.

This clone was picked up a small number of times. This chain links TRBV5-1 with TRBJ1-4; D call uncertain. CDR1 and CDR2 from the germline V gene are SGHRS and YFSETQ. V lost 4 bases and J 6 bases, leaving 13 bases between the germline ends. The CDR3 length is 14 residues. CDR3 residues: CASSPRAADEKLFF. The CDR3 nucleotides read TGCGCCAGCAGCCCCCGGGCAGCGGATGAAAAACTGTTTTTT.

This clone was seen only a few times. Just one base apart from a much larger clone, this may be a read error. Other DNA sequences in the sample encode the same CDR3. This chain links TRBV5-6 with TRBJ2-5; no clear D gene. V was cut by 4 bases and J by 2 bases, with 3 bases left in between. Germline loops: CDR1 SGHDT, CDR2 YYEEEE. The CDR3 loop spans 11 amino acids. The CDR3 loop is CASSLQETQYF. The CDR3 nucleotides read TGTGCCAGCAGCCTACAAGAGACCCAGTACTTC.

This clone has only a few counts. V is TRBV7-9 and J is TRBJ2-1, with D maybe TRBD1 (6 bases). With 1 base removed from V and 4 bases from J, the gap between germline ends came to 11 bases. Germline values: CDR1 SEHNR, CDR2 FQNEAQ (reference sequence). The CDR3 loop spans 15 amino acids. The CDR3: CASSLGDTWYNEQFF. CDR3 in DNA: TGTGCCAGCAGCTTAGGGGACACCTGGTACAATGAGCAGTTCTTC.

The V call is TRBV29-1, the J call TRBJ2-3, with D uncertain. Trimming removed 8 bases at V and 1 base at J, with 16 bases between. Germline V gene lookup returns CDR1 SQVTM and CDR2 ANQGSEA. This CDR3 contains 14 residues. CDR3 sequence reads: CSTLPAAGTDTQYF. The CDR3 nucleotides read TGCAGCACACTCCCGGCCGCAGGCACAGATACGCAGTATTTT.

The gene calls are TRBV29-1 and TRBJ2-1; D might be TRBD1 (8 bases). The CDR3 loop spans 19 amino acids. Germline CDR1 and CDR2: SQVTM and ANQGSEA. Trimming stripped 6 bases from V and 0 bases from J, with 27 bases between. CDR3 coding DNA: TGCAGCGTGGCCTCTGAGCGGGGACAGGTCCCCTACTCCTACAATGAGCAGTTCTTC. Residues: CSVASERGQVPYSYNEQFF.

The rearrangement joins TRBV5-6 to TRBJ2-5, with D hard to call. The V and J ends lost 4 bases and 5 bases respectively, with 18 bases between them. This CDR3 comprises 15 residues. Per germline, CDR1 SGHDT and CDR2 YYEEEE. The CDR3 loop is CASSPRLLGRETQYF. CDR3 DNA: TGTGCCAGCAGCCCCCGTCTGTTGGGTCGTGAGACCCAGTACTTC.

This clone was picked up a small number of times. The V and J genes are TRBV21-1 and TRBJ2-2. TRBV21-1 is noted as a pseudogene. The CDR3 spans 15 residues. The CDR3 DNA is TGTGCCAGCAGCCGGATAGGACGTTCCCTACGGGAGCTGTTTTTT. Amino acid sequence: CASSRIGRSLRELFF.

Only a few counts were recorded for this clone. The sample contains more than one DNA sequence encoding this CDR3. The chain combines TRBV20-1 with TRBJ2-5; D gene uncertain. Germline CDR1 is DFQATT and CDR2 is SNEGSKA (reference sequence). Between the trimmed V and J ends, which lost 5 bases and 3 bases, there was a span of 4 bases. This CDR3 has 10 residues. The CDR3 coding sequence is TGCAGTGCTGTGAAAGAGACCCAGTACTTC. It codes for CSAVKETQYF.

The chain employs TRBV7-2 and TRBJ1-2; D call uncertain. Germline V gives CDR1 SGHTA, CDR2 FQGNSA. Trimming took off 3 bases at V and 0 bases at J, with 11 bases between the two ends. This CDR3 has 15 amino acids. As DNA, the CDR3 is TGTGCCAGCAGCTTGGCCCTAGGAGCTAACTATGGCTACACCTTC. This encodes CASSLALGANYGYTF.

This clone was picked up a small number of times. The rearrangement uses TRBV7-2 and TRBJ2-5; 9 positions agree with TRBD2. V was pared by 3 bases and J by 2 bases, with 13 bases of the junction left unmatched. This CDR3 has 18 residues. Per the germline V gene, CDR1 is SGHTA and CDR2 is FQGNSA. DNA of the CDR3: TGTGCCAGCAGCTTTAGGATGTGGTCTAGCGGGGATCAAGAGACCCAGTACTTC. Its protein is CASSFRMWSSGDQETQYF.

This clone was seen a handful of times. In DNA, the CDR3 is TGTGCCAGCGGCCTTCGACTTTCCCCGGCGTATGAGCAGTTCTTC. Translation: CASGLRLSPAYEQFF. The chain links TRBV7-2 to TRBJ2-1; D ambiguous. V was shortened by 8 bases and J by 8 bases, with 22 bases between the two germline ends. CDR3 length: 15 amino acids. Germline-derived CDR1 and CDR2 are SGHTA and FQGNSA.